This TCR beta chain was profiled in a study of CD8 T cells in Susac syndrome. Notes on this clonotype: No antigen is known for it.

The authors carried out high-throughput sequencing of TCR beta. They applied it to CD8+ and CD4+ T cells obtained from blood. The RNA input was roughly 0.45 to 1 ug, and it was reverse transcribed with random hexamers. TCRdb called the immunoSEQ multiplex PCR reads again in MiXCR, with one record for every CDR3 protein. The sample holds more than 250,000 distinct CDR3 sequences; about 91% are singletons and the top ten take more than 0.06%. Broader study findings: It was acknowledged in the study that its TCR sequencing and HLA analysis involved a relatively small number of individuals.

The sequence derives from a human donor with multiple sclerosis. Sequencing was done on a sample of CD4+ T cells from PBMCs.

CDR3 sequence reads: CASSETNRVKASTDTQYF. The CDR3 DNA reads TGTGCCAGCAGTGAAACAAACAGGGTGAAGGCTAGCACAGATACGCAGTATTTT. V is TRBV6-1 and J is TRBJ2-3; the D gene is possibly TRBD1 (6 bases). The V and J ends lost 2 bases and 0 bases respectively, with 18 bases between them. The CDR3 spans 18 residues. Germline lookup yields CDR1 MNHNS and CDR2 SASEGT.